This T cell receptor beta chain is drawn from a study of blood T cell repertoires in COVID-19. For the study at large: Whether acute or convalescent, the COVID-19 samples came from the United States, Italy and Spain.

Germline V gene sequence: CDR1 SNHLY, CDR2 FYNNEI. V lost 7 bases and J 7 bases, leaving 16 bases between the germline ends. This CDR3 contains 13 residues. Sequenced by immunoSEQ multiplex PCR; TCRdb stores in-frame clones only, minus some. Seen here are more than 200,000 clones, around four fifths observed once, and the top ten hold around 7.9%. The receptor was isolated from a middle-aged man with active or convalescent COVID-19. Material: peripheral blood. J is TRBJ1-1 and V is TRBV2, with D unclear. CDR3 in amino acids: CASTVNRDLEAFF. DNA of the CDR3: TGTGCCAGCACGGTGAACAGAGACCTTGAAGCTTTCTTT. Based on the CDR3 plus reference TRBV2 and TRBJ1-1, the full variable domain is EPEVTQTPSHQVTQMGQEVILRCVPISNHLYFYWYRQILGQKVEFLVSFYNNEISEKSEIFDDQFSVERPDGSNFTLKIRSTKLEDSAMYFCASTVNRDLEAFFGQGTRLTVV.